This note documents a single T cell receptor beta chain sequence. A Seattle source enrolled patients during active infection and followed them longitudinally. This specimen belongs to a study of blood T cell repertoires in COVID-19. As for the study in general: Sources were T cells, B-cell-depleted T cells, or PBMCs; the material itself was cDNA or gDNA.

As originally analysed: Reference gene primer amplification gave nucleated cell count estimates. Measured with immunoSEQ multiplex PCR; TCRdb has only the in-frame clones, and not every one. Clone size and the V and J calls come from that table; the DNA yielded D and trimming. The sample consists of over 85,000 clones, about 85% of them appearing once. This CDR3 has 13 residues. Between the trimmed V and J ends, which lost 7 bases and 3 bases, there was a span of 10 bases. Looked up from germline, CDR1 is MNHEY and CDR2 is SMNVEV (reference sequence). The TCR was taken from an elderly woman with COVID-19, enrolled during active disease. Material for sequencing was peripheral blood. This chain connects TRBV27 to TRBJ2-1, with TRBD1 as a possible D gene (5 bases). The CDR3 loop reads CASKRQGYNEQFF. DNA for the CDR3: TGTGCCAGCAAGAGGCAGGGCTACAATGAGCAGTTCTTC.